The sample holds many counts of the clone carrying this T cell receptor beta chain. Its antigen remains unknown. Germline V gene lookup returns CDR1 SQVTM and CDR2 ANQGSEA. V was clipped by 3 bases and J by 0 bases, with 14 bases between them. The CDR3 extends over 15 amino acids. This specimen belongs to a study of early T cells in non-severe SARS-CoV-2 infection. Study observations and caveats: Anti-spike CD8 responses were favored in VDJdb matching, and private and CD4 specificities were missed.

Individual cDNA molecules were tagged with unique molecular identifiers. In TCRdb, the 5' RACE reads were re-called with MiXCR into one record per CDR3 protein. The sample lists 45,000 to 60,000 distinct CDR3 sequences, about 10% occurring once. The gene calls are TRBV29-1 and TRBJ1-1, with D perhaps matching TRBD1 (5 bases). Material: whole blood. The clonotype was recovered from an adult who was a healthcare worker with PCR-confirmed SARS-CoV-2 infection or an uninfected control (not recorded which). The CDR3: CSVEVWGKMNTEAFF. For the CDR3, the DNA is TGCAGCGTTGAGGTCTGGGGCAAGATGAACACTGAAGCTTTCTTT.